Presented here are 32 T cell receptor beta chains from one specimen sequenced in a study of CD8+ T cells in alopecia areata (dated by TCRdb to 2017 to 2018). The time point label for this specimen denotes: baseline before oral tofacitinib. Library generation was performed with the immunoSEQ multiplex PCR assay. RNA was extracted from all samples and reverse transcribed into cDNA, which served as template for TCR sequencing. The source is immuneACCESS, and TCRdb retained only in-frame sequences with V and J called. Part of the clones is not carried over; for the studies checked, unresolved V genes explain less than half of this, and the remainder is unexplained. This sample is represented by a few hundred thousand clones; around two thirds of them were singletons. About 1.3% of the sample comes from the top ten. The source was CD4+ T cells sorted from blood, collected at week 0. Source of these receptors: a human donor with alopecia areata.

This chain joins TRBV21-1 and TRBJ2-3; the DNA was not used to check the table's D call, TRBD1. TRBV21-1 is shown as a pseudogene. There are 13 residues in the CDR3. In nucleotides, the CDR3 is TGTGCCAGCAGCCCCCACAGGGCGGATACGCAGTATTTT. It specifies CASSPHRADTQYF.

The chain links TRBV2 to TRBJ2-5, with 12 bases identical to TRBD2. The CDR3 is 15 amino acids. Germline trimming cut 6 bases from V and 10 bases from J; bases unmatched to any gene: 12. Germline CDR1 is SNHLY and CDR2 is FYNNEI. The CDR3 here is CASSRGLAGTRDQYF. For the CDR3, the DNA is TGTGCCAGCAGCCGAGGACTAGCGGGGACCCGAGACCAGTACTTC.

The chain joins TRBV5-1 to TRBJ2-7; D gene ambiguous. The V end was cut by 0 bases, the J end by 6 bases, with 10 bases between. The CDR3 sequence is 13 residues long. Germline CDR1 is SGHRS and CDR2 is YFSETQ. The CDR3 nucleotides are TGCGCCAGCAGCTTGGAGGGAATTGGCGAGCAGTACTTC. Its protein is CASSLEGIGEQYF.

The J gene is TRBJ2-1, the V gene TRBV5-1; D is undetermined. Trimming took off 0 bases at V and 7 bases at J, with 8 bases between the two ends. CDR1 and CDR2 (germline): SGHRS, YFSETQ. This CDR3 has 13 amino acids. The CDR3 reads CASSLGVGNEQFF. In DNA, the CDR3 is TGCGCCAGCAGCTTGGGAGTTGGAAATGAGCAGTTCTTC.

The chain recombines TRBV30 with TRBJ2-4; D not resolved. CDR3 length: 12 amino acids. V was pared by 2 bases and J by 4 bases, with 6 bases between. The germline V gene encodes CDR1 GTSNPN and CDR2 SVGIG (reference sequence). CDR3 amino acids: CAWSTAKNIQYF. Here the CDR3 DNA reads TGTGCCTGGAGTACAGCAAAAAACATTCAGTACTTC.

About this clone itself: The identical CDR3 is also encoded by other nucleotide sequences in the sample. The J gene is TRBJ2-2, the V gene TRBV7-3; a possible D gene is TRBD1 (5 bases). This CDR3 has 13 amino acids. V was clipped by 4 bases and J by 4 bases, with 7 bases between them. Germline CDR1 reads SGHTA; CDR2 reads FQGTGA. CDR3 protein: CASSSDSTGELFF. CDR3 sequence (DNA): TGTGCCAGCAGCTCCGACAGCACCGGGGAGCTGTTTTTT.

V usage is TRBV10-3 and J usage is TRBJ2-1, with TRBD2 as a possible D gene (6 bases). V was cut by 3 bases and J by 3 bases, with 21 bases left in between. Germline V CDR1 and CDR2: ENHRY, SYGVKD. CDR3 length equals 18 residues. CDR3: CAISDAASGDFIYNEQFF. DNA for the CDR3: TGTGCCATCAGTGATGCCGCGTCGGGGGACTTCATCTACAATGAGCAGTTCTTC.

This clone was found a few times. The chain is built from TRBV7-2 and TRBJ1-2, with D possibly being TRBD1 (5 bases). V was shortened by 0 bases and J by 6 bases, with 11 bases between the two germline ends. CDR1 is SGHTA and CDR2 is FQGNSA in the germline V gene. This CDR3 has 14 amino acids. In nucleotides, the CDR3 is TGTGCCAGCAGCTTAGCTTCCAGGGAGGATGGCTACACCTTC. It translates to CASSLASREDGYTF.

In DNA, the CDR3 is TGTGCCAGCAGTTCCAGTGGGTACAATCAGCCCCAGCATTTT. It is translated as CASSSSGYNQPQHF. The chain carries TRBV6-5 and TRBJ1-5; no clear D. Germline V gives CDR1 MNHEY, CDR2 SVGAGI. V was clipped by 4 bases and J by 3 bases, with 10 bases between them. The CDR3 extends over 14 amino acids.

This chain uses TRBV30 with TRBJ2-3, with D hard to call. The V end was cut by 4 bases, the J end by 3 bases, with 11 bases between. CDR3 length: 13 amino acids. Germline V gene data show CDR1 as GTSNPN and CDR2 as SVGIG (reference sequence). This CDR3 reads CAWTVSLTDTQYF. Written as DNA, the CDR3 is TGTGCCTGGACCGTATCATTAACAGATACGCAGTATTTT.

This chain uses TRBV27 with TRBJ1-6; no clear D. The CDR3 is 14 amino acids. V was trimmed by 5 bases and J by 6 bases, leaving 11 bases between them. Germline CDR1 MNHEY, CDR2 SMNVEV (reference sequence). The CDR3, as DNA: TGTGCCAGCAGTACACGTTTGTTTAATTCACCCCTCCACTTT. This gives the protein CASSTRLFNSPLHF.

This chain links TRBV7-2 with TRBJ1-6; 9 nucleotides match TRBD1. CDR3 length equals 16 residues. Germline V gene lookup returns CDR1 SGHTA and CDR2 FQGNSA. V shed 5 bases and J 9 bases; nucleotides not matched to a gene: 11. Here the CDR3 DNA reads TGTGCCAGCAGCGGACCCTGGGACAGGGATCTTTCACCCCTCCACTTT. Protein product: CASSGPWDRDLSPLHF.

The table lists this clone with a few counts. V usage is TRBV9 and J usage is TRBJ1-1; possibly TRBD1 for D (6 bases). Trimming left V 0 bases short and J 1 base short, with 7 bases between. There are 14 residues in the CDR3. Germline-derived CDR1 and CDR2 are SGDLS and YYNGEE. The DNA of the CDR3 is TGTGCCAGCAGCGTAGGGGGACAGAACACTGAAGCTTTCTTT. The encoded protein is CASSVGGQNTEAFF.

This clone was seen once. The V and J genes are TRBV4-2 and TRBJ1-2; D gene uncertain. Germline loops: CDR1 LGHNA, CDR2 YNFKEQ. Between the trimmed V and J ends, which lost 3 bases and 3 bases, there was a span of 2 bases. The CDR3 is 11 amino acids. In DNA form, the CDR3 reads TGTGCCAGCAGCCAGGACTATGGCTACACCTTC. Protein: CASSQDYGYTF.

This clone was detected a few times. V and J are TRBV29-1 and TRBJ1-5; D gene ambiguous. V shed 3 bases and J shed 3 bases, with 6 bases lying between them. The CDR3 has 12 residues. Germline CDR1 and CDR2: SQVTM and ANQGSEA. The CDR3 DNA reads TGCAGCGTTGAGGTCAACAATCAGCCCCAGCATTTT. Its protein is CSVEVNNQPQHF. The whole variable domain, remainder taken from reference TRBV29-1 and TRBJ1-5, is SAVISQKPSRDICQRGTSLTIQCQVDSQVTMMFWYRQQPGQSLTLIATANQGSEATYESGFVIDKFPISRPNLTFSTLTVSNMSPEDSSIYLCSVEVNNQPQHFGDGTRLSIL.

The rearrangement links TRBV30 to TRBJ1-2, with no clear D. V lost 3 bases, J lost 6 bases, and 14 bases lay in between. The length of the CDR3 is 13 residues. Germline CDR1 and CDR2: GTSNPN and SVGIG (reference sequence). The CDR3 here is CAWRGSVRDGYTF. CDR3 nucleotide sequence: TGTGCCTGGAGGGGGAGCGTGAGGGATGGCTACACCTTC.

CDR3 in DNA: TGTGCCACCAACCCACTAGCGGGGGATGGCAATGAGCAGTTCTTC. As protein: CATNPLAGDGNEQFF. This chain uses TRBV15 with TRBJ2-1; TRBD2 matches 11 bases. From germline, CDR1 is LNHNV and CDR2 YYDKDF (reference sequence). J was trimmed by 6 bases and V by 7 bases; bases with no gene match: 8. The CDR3 is 15 residues long.

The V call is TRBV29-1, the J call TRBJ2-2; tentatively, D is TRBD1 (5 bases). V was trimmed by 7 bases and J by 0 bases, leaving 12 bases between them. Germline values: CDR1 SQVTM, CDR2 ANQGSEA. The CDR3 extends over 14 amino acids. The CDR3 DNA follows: TGCAGCGCCGTCGTACAGGCGAACACCGGGGAGCTGTTTTTT. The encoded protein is CSAVVQANTGELFF.

As DNA, the CDR3 is TGCGCCAGCAGCCAAGGGGCCCTGCTAGCTAACTATGGCTACACCTTC. It yields the protein CASSQGALLANYGYTF. This chain joins TRBV4-1 and TRBJ1-2; the D is unclear. CDR3 size: 16 residues. Germline CDR1 is MGHRA and CDR2 is YSYEKL. Trimming stripped 1 base from V and 0 bases from J, with 12 bases between.

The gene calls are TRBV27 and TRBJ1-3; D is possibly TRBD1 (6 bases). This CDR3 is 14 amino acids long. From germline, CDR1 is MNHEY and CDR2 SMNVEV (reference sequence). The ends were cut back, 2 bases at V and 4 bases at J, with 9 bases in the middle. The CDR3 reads CASSLQGPGNTIYF. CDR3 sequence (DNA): TGTGCCAGCAGTTTACAGGGGCCAGGAAACACCATATATTTT.

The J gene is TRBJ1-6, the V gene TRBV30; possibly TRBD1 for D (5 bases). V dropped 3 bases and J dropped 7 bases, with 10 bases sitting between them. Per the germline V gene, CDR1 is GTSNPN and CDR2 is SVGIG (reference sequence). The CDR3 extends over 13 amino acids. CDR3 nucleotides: TGTGCCTGGAGGCCACGGGGCAATTCACCCCTCCACTTT. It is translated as CAWRPRGNSPLHF. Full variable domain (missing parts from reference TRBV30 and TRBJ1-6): SQTIHQWPATLVQPVGSPLSLECTVEGTSNPNLYWYRQAAGRGLQLLFYSVGIGQISSEVPQNLSASRPQDRQFILSSKKLLLSDSGFYLCAWRPRGNSPLHFGNGTRLTVT.

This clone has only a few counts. CDR3 DNA: TGCGCCAGCAGCATGGGGGCGAGGAACACTGAAGCTTTCTTT. Protein: CASSMGARNTEAFF. The chain is built from TRBV4-3 and TRBJ1-1; a weak D match, TRBD1 (6 bases). Germline CDR1 LGHNA, CDR2 YSLEER. V was cut by 5 bases and J by 1 base, with 11 bases left in between. CDR3 length equals 14 residues.

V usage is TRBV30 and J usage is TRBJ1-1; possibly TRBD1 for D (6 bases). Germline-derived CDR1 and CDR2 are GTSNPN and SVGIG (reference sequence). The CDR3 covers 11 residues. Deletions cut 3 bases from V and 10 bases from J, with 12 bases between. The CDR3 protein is CAWRSTGRAFF. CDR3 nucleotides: TGTGCCTGGAGATCAACAGGGAGAGCTTTCTTT. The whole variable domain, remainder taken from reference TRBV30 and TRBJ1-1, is SQTIHQWPATLVQPVGSPLSLECTVEGTSNPNLYWYRQAAGRGLQLLFYSVGIGQISSEVPQNLSASRPQDRQFILSSKKLLLSDSGFYLCAWRSTGRAFFGQGTRLTVV.

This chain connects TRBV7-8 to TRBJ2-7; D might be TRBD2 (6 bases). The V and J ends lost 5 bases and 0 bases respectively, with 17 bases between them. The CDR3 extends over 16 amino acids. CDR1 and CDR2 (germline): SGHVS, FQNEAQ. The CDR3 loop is CASSPRRAGSSYEQYF. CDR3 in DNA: TGTGCCAGCAGCCCACGTCGTGCGGGGAGCTCCTACGAGCAGTACTTC.

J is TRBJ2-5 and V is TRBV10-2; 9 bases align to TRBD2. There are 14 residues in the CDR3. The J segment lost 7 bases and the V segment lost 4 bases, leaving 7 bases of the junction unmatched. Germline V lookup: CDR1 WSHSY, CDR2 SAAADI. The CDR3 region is CASSALAGEGTQYF. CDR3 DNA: TGCGCCAGCAGTGCCTTAGCGGGGGAGGGGACCCAGTACTTC.

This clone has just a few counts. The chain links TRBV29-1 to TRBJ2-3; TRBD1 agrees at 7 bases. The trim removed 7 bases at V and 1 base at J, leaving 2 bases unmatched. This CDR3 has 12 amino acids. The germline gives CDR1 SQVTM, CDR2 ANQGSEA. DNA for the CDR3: TGCAGCGCCGACAGGGGCACAGATACGCAGTATTTT. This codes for CSADRGTDTQYF.

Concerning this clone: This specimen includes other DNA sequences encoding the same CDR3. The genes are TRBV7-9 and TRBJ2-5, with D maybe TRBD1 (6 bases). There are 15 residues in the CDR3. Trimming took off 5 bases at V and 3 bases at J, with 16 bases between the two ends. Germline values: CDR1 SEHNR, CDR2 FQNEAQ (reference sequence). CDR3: CASSPRLAGEETQYF. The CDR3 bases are TGTGCCAGCAGCCCCCGCCTCGCAGGGGAAGAGACCCAGTACTTC.

As DNA, the CDR3 is TGCAGCGTTGGTAGCAGTTTCAATCAGCCCCAGCATTTT. Residues: CSVGSSFNQPQHF. The chain links TRBV29-1 to TRBJ1-5; D unclear. V lost 4 bases to trimming and J lost 3 bases, with 10 bases between them. Per the germline V gene, CDR1 is SQVTM and CDR2 is ANQGSEA. This CDR3 has 13 amino acids.

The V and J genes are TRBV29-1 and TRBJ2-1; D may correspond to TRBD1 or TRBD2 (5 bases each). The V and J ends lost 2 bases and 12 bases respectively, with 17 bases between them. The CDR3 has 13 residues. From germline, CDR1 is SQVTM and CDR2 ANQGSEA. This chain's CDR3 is CSVEIGTGLGQFF. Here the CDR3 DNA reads TGCAGCGTTGAAATCGGGACGGGGTTAGGGCAGTTCTTC.

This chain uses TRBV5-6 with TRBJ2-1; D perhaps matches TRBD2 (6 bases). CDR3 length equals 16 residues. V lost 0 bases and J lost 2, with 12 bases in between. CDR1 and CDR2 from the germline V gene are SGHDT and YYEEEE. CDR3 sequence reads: CASSLVGAGTYNEQFF. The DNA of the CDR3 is TGTGCCAGCAGCTTGGTAGGGGCGGGGACCTACAATGAGCAGTTCTTC. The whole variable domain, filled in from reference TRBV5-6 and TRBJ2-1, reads DAGVTQSPTHLIKTRGQQVTLRCSPKSGHDTVSWYQQALGQGPQFIFQYYEEEERQRGNFPDRFSGHQFPNYSSELNVNALLLGDSALYLCASSLVGAGTYNEQFFGPGTRLTVL.

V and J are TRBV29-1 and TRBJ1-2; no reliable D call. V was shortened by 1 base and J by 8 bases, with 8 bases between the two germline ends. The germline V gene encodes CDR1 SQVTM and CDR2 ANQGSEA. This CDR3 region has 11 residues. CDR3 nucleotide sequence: TGCAGCGTTGAAGGGGGAAACGGCTACACCTTC. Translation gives CSVEGGNGYTF.

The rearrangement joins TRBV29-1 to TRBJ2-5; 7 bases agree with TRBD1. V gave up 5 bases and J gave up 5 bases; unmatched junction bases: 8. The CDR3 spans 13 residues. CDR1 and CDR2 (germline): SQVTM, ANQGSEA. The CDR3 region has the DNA TGCAGCGTTTCTCCGACAGGGAAGGAGACCCAGTACTTC. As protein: CSVSPTGKETQYF. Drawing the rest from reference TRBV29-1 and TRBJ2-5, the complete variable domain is SAVISQKPSRDICQRGTSLTIQCQVDSQVTMMFWYRQQPGQSLTLIATANQGSEATYESGFVIDKFPISRPNLTFSTLTVSNMSPEDSSIYLCSVSPTGKETQYFGPGTRLLVL.